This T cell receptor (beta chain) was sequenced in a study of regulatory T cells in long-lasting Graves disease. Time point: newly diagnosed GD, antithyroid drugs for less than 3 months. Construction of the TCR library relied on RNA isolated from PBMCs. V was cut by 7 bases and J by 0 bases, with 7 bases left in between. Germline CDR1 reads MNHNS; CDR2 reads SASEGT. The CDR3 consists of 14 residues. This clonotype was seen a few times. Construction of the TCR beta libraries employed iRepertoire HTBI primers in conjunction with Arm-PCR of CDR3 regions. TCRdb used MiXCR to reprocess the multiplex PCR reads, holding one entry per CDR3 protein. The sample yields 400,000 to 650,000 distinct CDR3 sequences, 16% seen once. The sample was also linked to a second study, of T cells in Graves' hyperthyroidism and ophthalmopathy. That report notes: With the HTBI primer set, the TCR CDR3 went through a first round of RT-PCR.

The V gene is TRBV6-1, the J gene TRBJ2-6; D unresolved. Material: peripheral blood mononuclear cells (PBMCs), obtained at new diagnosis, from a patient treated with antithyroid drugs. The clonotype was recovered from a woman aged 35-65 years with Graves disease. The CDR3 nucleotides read TGTGCCAGCAAATCCAGCTCTGGGGCCAACGTCCTGACTTTC. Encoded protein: CASKSSSGANVLTF.